This T cell receptor beta chain was sequenced in a study of blood T cell repertoires in COVID-19. The data were produced by immunoSEQ multiplex PCR, yet TCRdb's version contains in-frame clones alone and is incomplete. This table has 330,000 or so clones, 80% to 95% appearing once. Trimming cost V 4 bases and J 3 bases, with 10 bases left between them. CDR3 length: 13 residues. Germline values: CDR1 DFQATT, CDR2 SNEGSKA (reference sequence). J is TRBJ1-5 and V is TRBV20-1, with D tentatively TRBD1 (5 bases). This clonotype originated in a woman between 25 and 40 years old who had recovered from COVID-19. The material sequenced was PBMCs or T cells enriched from blood (not recorded which). The DNA for the CDR3 is TGCAGTGCTACTGACAGTCCCAATCAGCCCCAGCATTTT. Encoded protein: CSATDSPNQPQHF.